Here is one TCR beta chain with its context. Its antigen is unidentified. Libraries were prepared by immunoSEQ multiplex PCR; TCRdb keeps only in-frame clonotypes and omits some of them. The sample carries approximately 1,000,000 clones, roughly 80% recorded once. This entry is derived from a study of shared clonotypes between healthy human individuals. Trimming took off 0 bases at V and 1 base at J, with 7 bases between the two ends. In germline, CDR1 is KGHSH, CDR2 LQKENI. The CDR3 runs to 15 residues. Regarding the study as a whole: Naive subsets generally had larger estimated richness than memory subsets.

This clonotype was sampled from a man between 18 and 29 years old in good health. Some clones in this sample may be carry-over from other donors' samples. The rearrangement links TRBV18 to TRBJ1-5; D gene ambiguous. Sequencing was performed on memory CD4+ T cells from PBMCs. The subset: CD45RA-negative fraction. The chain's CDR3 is CASSPPLASNQPQHF. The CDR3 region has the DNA TGTGCCAGCTCACCACCCCTAGCCAGCAATCAGCCCCAGCATTTT.